These 13 T cell receptor beta chains came from one sample sequenced in a study of regulatory T cells in long-lasting Graves disease. With iRepertoire HTBI primers and Arm-PCR of CDR3 regions, TCR beta libraries were built. One entry per CDR3 protein, called by TCRdb with MiXCR from the multiplex PCR reads. This table holds around 460,000 distinct CDR3 sequences, approximately 15% found once. Time point indicated: newly diagnosed GD, antithyroid drugs for less than 3 months. The authors made the TCR library using RNA they extracted from PBMCs. The same sample was also used in a study of T cells in Graves' hyperthyroidism and ophthalmopathy.

Specimen: peripheral blood mononuclear cells (PBMCs), collected at new diagnosis, from a patient treated with antithyroid drugs. The receptors here all came from a woman in her forties or fifties with Graves disease.

This clonotype was counted between two and nine times. J is TRBJ1-1 and V is TRBV4-1, with a tentative D call TRBD1 (6 bases). V gave up 4 bases and J gave up 1 base, with 19 bases separating them. CDR1 is MGHRA and CDR2 is YSYEKL in the germline V gene. CDR3 length: 17 residues. This CDR3 reads CASSRRNRGQANTEAFF. In DNA, the CDR3 is TGCGCCAGCAGCCGCAGAAACCGGGGGCAGGCGAACACTGAAGCTTTCTTT.

In its sample, this clonotype was seen a few times. The genes are TRBV6-2 or TRBV6-3 and TRBJ1-2, with 7 bases identical to TRBD1. CDR1 and CDR2 (germline): MNHEY, SVGEGT. J was trimmed by 4 bases and V by 6 bases; bases with no gene match: 11. The CDR3 has 15 residues. The CDR3 spells CASRGDSRGVYGYTF. The CDR3 DNA reads TGTGCCAGCAGGGGGGACAGTCGAGGCGTCTATGGCTACACCTTC.

Many counts were recorded for this clonotype. The chain recombines TRBV5-1 with TRBJ2-3; D gene ambiguous. Trimming took off 1 base at V and 2 bases at J, with 11 bases between the two ends. This CDR3 region has 15 residues. Germline CDR1 reads SGHRS; CDR2 reads YFSETQ. The CDR3 spells CASSLSDKLTDTQYF. The CDR3 coding sequence is TGCGCCAGCAGCTTGAGTGACAAACTCACAGATACGCAGTATTTT. The full variable domain, with the rest looked up from reference TRBV5-1 and TRBJ2-3, is KAGVTQTPRYLIKTRGQQVTLSCSPISGHRSVSWYQQTPGQGLQFLFEYFSETQRNKGNFPGRFSGRQFSNSRSEMNVSTLELGDSALYLCASSLSDKLTDTQYFGPGTRLTVL.

In regard to this clonotype: At one boundary the junction diverges from the germline segment, which might be a read error. V is TRBV2 and J is TRBJ2-3, with TRBD2 matching 11 bases. This CDR3 region has 17 residues. Germline values: CDR1 SNHLY, CDR2 FYNNEI. This CDR3 is CASSQIRLAGSTDTQYF. DNA for the CDR3: TGCGCCAGCAGCCAAATCCGACTAGCGGGGAGCACAGATACGCAGTATTTT. The whole variable domain, filled in from reference TRBV2 and TRBJ2-3, reads EPEVTQTPSHQVTQMGQEVILRCVPISNHLYFYWYRQILGQKVEFLVSFYNNEISEKSEIFDDQFSVERPDGSNFTLKIRSTKLEDSAMYFCASSQIRLAGSTDTQYFGPGTRLTVL.

This clonotype was counted between two and nine times. A read error may be the cause here, since a much bigger clone is one base away. Here the CDR3 omits its conserved ending phenylalanine or tryptophan, so a read error is the likely source. The rearrangement uses TRBV3-1 and TRBJ1-4, with TRBD1 identical over 7 bases. Looked up from germline, CDR1 is LGHDT and CDR2 is YNNKEL (reference sequence). Unmatched junction bases numbered 3, after V lost 3 bases and J lost 5 bases. The CDR3 is 14 residues long. This CDR3 reads CASSQIQGNEKLFI. CDR3 nucleotide sequence: TGTGCCAGCAGCCAGATACAGGGGAATGAAAAACTGTTTATT.

To note about this clonotype: With a much larger clone just one base away, this may be a read error. V and J are TRBV20-1 and TRBJ2-5; TRBD1 agrees at 8 bases. TRBJ2-1 matches the DNA end more closely, so the J call is doubtful. The germline V gene encodes CDR1 DFQATT and CDR2 SNEGSKA (reference sequence). CDR3 length equals 14 residues. CDR3: CSATTGDVYNEQFF. The CDR3 DNA follows: TGCAGTGCTACGACAGGGGACGTTTACAATGAGCAGTTCTTC.

The chain carries TRBV9 and TRBJ1-5; D is ambiguous. Trimming left V 1 base short and J 11 bases short, with 16 bases between. The CDR3 runs to 14 residues. In germline, CDR1 is SGDLS, CDR2 YYNGEE. CDR3 in amino acids: CASSVPRHLSTQHF. The CDR3 DNA is TGTGCCAGCAGCGTACCGAGACACCTTTCGACCCAGCATTTT.

This clonotype was recorded many times. V usage is TRBV12-3 or TRBV12-4 and J usage is TRBJ2-7; TRBD2 is a possible D gene (6 bases). Trimming left V 3 bases short and J 4 bases short, with 10 bases between. The CDR3 totals 13 residues. CDR3 coding DNA: TGTGCCAGCAGTTTTGGGACTGTATACGAGCAGTACTTC. It codes for CASSFGTVYEQYF.

J is TRBJ2-7 and V is TRBV6-1; tentatively, D is TRBD1 (6 bases). V lost 2 bases, J lost 2 bases, and 10 bases lay in between. Germline V gives CDR1 MNHNS, CDR2 SASEGT. This CDR3 is built from 14 residues. CDR3 sequence reads: CASSEWTETYEQYF. DNA for the CDR3: TGTGCCAGCAGTGAATGGACAGAGACCTACGAGCAGTACTTC.

Remarks on this clonotype: A clone one base away is much larger, so this may be a read error. The chain combines TRBV5-1 with TRBJ2-1; D is uncertain. Looked up from germline, CDR1 is SGHRS and CDR2 is YFSETQ. The CDR3 loop spans 12 amino acids. The V end lost 5 bases, the J end lost 10 bases, and 13 bases lay between the germline ends. This CDR3 is CASSFGVDEQFF. The CDR3 DNA reads as TGCGCCAGCAGTTTTGGGGTGGACGAGCAGTTCTTC.

Concerning this clonotype itself: Possible read error: a much larger clone is one base away. The chain couples TRBV30 to TRBJ2-7; no firm D call. The germline V gene encodes CDR1 GTSNPN and CDR2 SVGIG (reference sequence). V shed 4 bases and J shed 3 bases, with 7 bases lying between them. The CDR3 consists of 11 residues. The CDR3 sequence is CAWTENYEQYF. The CDR3 bases are TGTGCCTGGACTGAAAACTACGAGCAGTACTTC.

This clonotype was counted only a few times. The rearrangement links TRBV28 to TRBJ2-1; 13 positions match TRBD2. The V and J ends lost 5 bases and 5 bases, in that order; junction bases with no gene match: 12. CDR1 and CDR2 (germline): MDHEN, SYDVKM. The CDR3 is made up of 18 amino acids. The CDR3 DNA follows: TGTGCCAGCAGTATCTTACCGGGACTAGCGGGAAGAAACAATGAGCAGTTCTTC. This gives the protein CASSILPGLAGRNNEQFF.

The genes are TRBV7-6 and TRBJ2-5; 12 bases align to TRBD2. The CDR3 is 16 residues long. J lost 4 bases, V lost 6 bases, and 9 bases had no gene match. Germline V lookup: CDR1 SGHVS, CDR2 FNYEAQ. CDR3: CASRRLAGAPAETQYF. CDR3 bases: TGTGCCAGCAGGCGACTAGCGGGAGCACCCGCAGAGACCCAGTACTTC.